This T cell receptor (beta chain) is from a study of CD8 T cells in Susac syndrome. This CDR3 comprises 16 residues. V was pared by 10 bases and J by 4 bases, with 10 bases of the junction left unmatched. The germline gives CDR1 MNHNS, CDR2 SASEGT. CD8+ and CD4+ T cells taken from blood had their TCR beta sequenced. Both CD4+ and CD8+ T cells were negatively isolated, and TEMRA cells underwent FACS enrichment. An input of roughly 0.5 to 1 ug of RNA was subjected to reverse transcription using random hexamers. TCR beta CDR3 was amplified by immunoSEQ covering 54 Vbeta and 13 Jbeta. In TCRdb, the immunoSEQ multiplex PCR reads were re-called with MiXCR into one record per CDR3 protein. Here the sample spans some 120,000 distinct CDR3 sequences, roughly 94% being singletons.

This clonotype originated in a human donor with multiple sclerosis. The rearrangement joins TRBV6-1 to TRBJ2-6; 10 bases map to TRBD1. The sequenced material came from CD4+ T cells from PBMCs. The CDR3 DNA sequence: TGTGCCACCTTGAGACAGGGGGCGCGAGGGGCCAACGTCCTGACTTTC. Protein product: CATLRQGARGANVLTF.